This TCR beta chain emerged from a study of T cell repertoires in cytomegalovirus infection. The overall study: An indication of both CMV infection and matching HLA type came from public TCR beta signatures.

TCRdb independently ran MiXCR on the reads; one entry per CDR3 protein. The sample has 250,000 to 350,000 distinct CDR3 sequences, 25% seen once. Study-wide results and caveats: The cumulative frequency of public TCR beta families distinguished individuals who carried CMV together with the relevant HLA. CMV-specific TCR beta clonotypes restricted by HLA-C dominated the ex vivo response.

Remarks on this clonotype: Its specificity is unknown.

The source material was PBMCs. This sequence originates from a human donor in good health (CMV status not recorded). Some clones in this sample may be carry-over from other donors' samples.

For the CDR3, the DNA is TGCAGCGTTGAGGAAGGTGGAAACACCATATATTTT. Amino acid sequence: CSVEEGGNTIYF. The V gene is TRBV29-1, the J gene TRBJ1-3; D gene ambiguous. Germline V gene data show CDR1 as SQVTM and CDR2 as ANQGSEA. V was shortened by 3 bases and J by 3 bases, with 6 bases between the two germline ends. The CDR3 sequence is 12 residues long.